The clone carrying this TCR beta chain was counted only a few times. These data are taken from a study of blood T cell repertoires in COVID-19. Overall study context: Samples came from the United States, Italy and Spain, spanning acute and convalescent COVID-19. Sources were T cells, B-cell-depleted T cells, or PBMCs; the material itself was cDNA or gDNA.

Under the authors' procedure: The assay estimated nucleated cells by amplifying reference gene primers. The method was immunoSEQ multiplex PCR; TCRdb's version includes in-frame clones alone and lacks a portion of them. That table is the source of V, J and clone size, and D and trimming were worked out from the DNA. The table lists some 300,000 clones, around nine tenths of them singletons. This receptor was taken from a man in his 70s with acute or convalescent COVID-19. Sequenced: peripheral blood.

The CDR3 DNA sequence: TGTGCCAGCGCGGGAGCAGGGGTTGAGACCCAGTACTTC. Translation gives CASAGAGVETQYF. The chain combines TRBV2 with TRBJ2-5; a weak D match, TRBD2 (7 bases). The CDR3 covers 13 residues. Germline values: CDR1 SNHLY, CDR2 FYNNEI. Deletions cut 8 bases from V and 5 bases from J, with 15 bases between.